The TCR beta chain described here comes from a study of T cell responses to AZD1222 COVID-19 vaccine. Germline V gene data show CDR1 as SGHRS and CDR2 as YFSETQ. Trimming stripped 5 bases from V and 8 bases from J, with 11 bases between. The CDR3 has 12 residues. This clone was seen only once. Only in-frame clones appear in the TCRdb table, and some are missing; sequencing was by immunoSEQ multiplex PCR. The sample consists of around 180,000 clones, over 75% of them appearing once. The V and J genes are TRBV5-1 and TRBJ2-1; no firm D call. This sequence was found in an adult in good health. The input for sequencing was peripheral blood, taken on day 0 of AZD1222 vaccination. The CDR3 DNA sequence: TGCGCCAGCAGAGGTGACGAATATGAGCAGTTCTTC. Amino acid sequence: CASRGDEYEQFF.